This T cell receptor beta chain was identified in a study of cytomegalovirus exposure and HLA in healthy donors. Trimming removed 4 bases from V and 0 bases from J, with 9 bases in between. Germline-derived CDR1 and CDR2 are SGDLS and YYNGEE. The CDR3 covers 14 residues. Study-wide results and limits: Most TCRs appeared rarely, but some public TCRs recurred in many donors. A list of around 160 TCR beta chains associated with cytomegalovirus was given. According to a subsequent analysis, TCR clusters from the first cohort were inclined to appear together in the 110 or so validation repertoires.

Of note for this clone: Its antigen is unknown.

The data were produced by immunoSEQ multiplex PCR, yet TCRdb's version contains in-frame clones alone and is incomplete. The table has 200,000 to 300,000 clones, 90% seen once. This sequence was found in a woman under 40 in good health and CMV-seronegative. This sequence joins TRBV9 and TRBJ2-3; perhaps TRBD2 as D (5 bases). Sequences were obtained from PBMCs. The CDR3 loop reads CASSPSRSTDTQYF. In DNA form, the CDR3 reads TGTGCCAGCAGCCCTAGCAGAAGCACAGATACGCAGTATTTT.